This TCR beta chain is drawn from a study of T cell repertoires in cytomegalovirus infection. Study overall: It was the public TCR beta signatures that indicated both CMV infection and matching HLA type. Study results and limitations: Cumulative frequency (of public TCR beta family members) identified carriers of CMV plus the relevant HLA. HLA-C-restricted CMV-specific TCR beta clonotypes prevailed in the ex vivo response.

This clonotype has ten or more counts. Its antigen is not identified. TCRdb itself ran the reads through MiXCR, one entry per CDR3 protein. The sample yields 200,000 to 300,000 distinct CDR3 sequences, about 12% seen once. Trimming shortened V by 5 bases and J by 2 bases, and 16 bases separated the two germline ends. CDR3 length: 16 residues. Germline V gene sequence: CDR1 MNHEY, CDR2 SVGEGT. This receptor was identified in a human donor in good health (CMV status not recorded). Some clones in this sample may be carry-over from other donors' samples. The sequenced material came from PBMCs. V gene TRBV6-2 or TRBV6-3 combines with J gene TRBJ2-1; D gene unclear. CDR3 DNA sequence: TGTGCCAGCAGTGGGCTTGGGTTGGGCGCCTACAATGAGCAGTTCTTC. Protein: CASSGLGLGAYNEQFF.